This T cell receptor beta chain is from a study of beta chain features in type 1 diabetes. With respect to this clone: The antigen remains unidentified. Other nucleotide sequences in the sample specify the same CDR3.

Study-level results: Type 1 diabetes patients had TCRB CDR3s that were shorter (moderately but significantly so) in all four CD4+ subsets.

Expressed TCRB transcripts were sequenced because the isolated RNA had all been reverse transcribed beforehand. TCRdb's copy holds only in-frame clones and misses some; the assay was immunoSEQ multiplex PCR. The data show about 240,000 clones, around 14% seen once. V lost 3 bases, J lost 0 bases, and 5 bases lay in between. The CDR3 is 14 amino acids. The V gene's germline CDR1 is SEHNR and CDR2 FQNEAQ (reference sequence). Every single donor gave one heparinised blood draw, and these averaged roughly 120 mL. Source material: naive CD4+ T cells from blood. The receptor's source is a man in his thirties or forties with type 1 diabetes. The chain carries TRBV7-9 and TRBJ2-2, with unresolved D. CDR3 residues: CASSFDSNTGELFF. The DNA for the CDR3 is TGTGCCAGCAGCTTTGACTCGAACACCGGGGAGCTGTTTTTT.